These T cell receptor beta chains were read from a single sample in a study of human thymus T cells. Sequenced by immunoSEQ multiplex PCR; TCRdb stores in-frame clones only, minus some. The repertoire includes 45,000 to 75,000 clones, approximately 93% of them detected once, and under 7% sits in the top ten. Source material: blood. These receptors came from a boy in the first two years of life with a congenital heart defect but otherwise immunologically healthy. The CDR3 runs from the conserved cysteine through the conserved F or W. D genes are given only for firm matches. Some rows mark clone size as missing; the rest say once, few, many or name a class of expanded clone.

j_call: TRBJ2-7
d_call: NA
clone_size: NA
v_call: TRBV7-9
cdr3_nt: TGTGCCAGCAGCTTAGCCGGAGGGGACGAGCAGTACTTC
cdr3_aa: CASSLAGGDEQYF

j_call: TRBJ1-6
d_call: TRBD1
clone_size: NA
v_call: TRBV7-9
cdr3_nt: TGTGCCAGCAGCCGACAGGGAGATAATTCACCCCTCCACTTT
cdr3_aa: CASSRQGDNSPLHF

j_call: TRBJ1-1
d_call: NA
clone_size: NA
v_call: TRBV13
cdr3_nt: TGTGCCAGCATCCTAGGGCGGCACTTGAACACTGAAGCTTTCTTT
cdr3_aa: CASILGRHLNTEAFF

j_call: TRBJ2-2
d_call: NA
clone_size: NA
v_call: TRBV5-1
cdr3_nt: TGCGCCAGCAGCTTGAGGGCAGCCCACACCGGGGAGCTGTTTTTT
cdr3_aa: CASSLRAAHTGELFF

j_call: TRBJ2-7
d_call: TRBD1
clone_size: NA
v_call: TRBV11-2
cdr3_nt: TGTGCCAGCAGCCTGGGACAGGGGAACGAGCAGTACTTC
cdr3_aa: CASSLGQGNEQYF

j_call: TRBJ2-7
d_call: TRBD2
clone_size: NA
v_call: TRBV19
cdr3_nt: TGTGCCAGTAGTATGGCTAGCGGGAGCCCAAACTCCTACGAGCAGTACTTC
cdr3_aa: CASSMASGSPNSYEQYF

j_call: TRBJ2-3
d_call: TRBD2
clone_size: NA
v_call: TRBV25-1
cdr3_nt: TGTGCCGGGCGGGAGGAGGGGGATACGCAGTATTTT
cdr3_aa: CAGREEGDTQYF

j_call: TRBJ2-7
d_call: TRBD1
clone_size: NA
v_call: TRBV7-9
cdr3_nt: TGTGCCAGCAGCTACCGGGACAGGGGGTATGGCTCCTACGAGCAGTACTTC
cdr3_aa: CASSYRDRGYGSYEQYF

j_call: TRBJ1-1
d_call: NA
clone_size: NA
v_call: TRBV7-9
cdr3_nt: TGTGCCAGCAGCTTAGAGGCGAGGGGTCCGTACACTGAAGCTTTCTTT
cdr3_aa: CASSLEARGPYTEAFF

j_call: TRBJ2-1
d_call: NA
clone_size: once
v_call: TRBV10-3
cdr3_nt: TGTGCCATCAGTCGGCCCCCCGGCTACAATGAGCAGTTCTTC
cdr3_aa: CAISRPPGYNEQFF

j_call: TRBJ1-4
d_call: NA
clone_size: NA
v_call: TRBV21-1
cdr3_nt: TGTGCCAGCCGAACAGCGCGGACCGGACCGAATGAAAAACTGTTTTTT
cdr3_aa: CASRTARTGPNEKLFF

j_call: TRBJ2-7
d_call: NA
clone_size: few
v_call: TRBV6-5
cdr3_nt: TGTGCCAGCAGTCGAGACCCGAGCTCCTACGAGCAGTACTTC
cdr3_aa: CASSRDPSSYEQYF

j_call: TRBJ1-3
d_call: NA
clone_size: NA
v_call: TRBV9
cdr3_nt: TGTGCCAGCAGCCTCATCTCTGGAAACACCATATATTTT
cdr3_aa: CASSLISGNTIYF

j_call: TRBJ2-1
d_call: NA
clone_size: NA
v_call: TRBV27
cdr3_nt: TGTGCCAGCAGTTCGACAGGAAATGAGCAGTTCTTC
cdr3_aa: CASSSTGNEQFF

j_call: TRBJ2-4
d_call: NA
clone_size: few
v_call: TRBV21-1
cdr3_nt: TGTGCCAGCAGCACCCGACAGATAGCCAAAAACATTCAGTACTTC
cdr3_aa: CASSTRQIAKNIQYF

j_call: TRBJ2-1
d_call: NA
clone_size: NA
v_call: TRBV19
cdr3_nt: TGTGCCAGTAGTATTAGGTGGACAGACTCCTACAATGAGCAGTTCTTC
cdr3_aa: CASSIRWTDSYNEQFF

j_call: TRBJ2-7
d_call: NA
clone_size: NA
v_call: TRBV5-8
cdr3_nt: TGTGCCAGCAGCTGGTGGGGCGGTTACGAGCAGTACTTC
cdr3_aa: CASSWWGGYEQYF

j_call: TRBJ2-7
d_call: TRBD1
clone_size: NA
v_call: TRBV9
cdr3_nt: TGTGCCAGCAGCGTAGCAGGGGGTGACTACGAGCAGTACTTC
cdr3_aa: CASSVAGGDYEQYF

j_call: TRBJ2-5
d_call: NA
clone_size: NA
v_call: TRBV29-1
cdr3_nt: TGCAGCGTTGATGGACTACAAGAGACCCAGTACTTC
cdr3_aa: CSVDGLQETQYF

j_call: TRBJ1-2
d_call: NA
clone_size: NA
v_call: TRBV16
cdr3_nt: TGTGCCAGCAGCTCTGATTGGGGCGGCTACTATGGCTACACCTTC
cdr3_aa: CASSSDWGGYYGYTF

j_call: TRBJ1-2
d_call: NA
clone_size: NA
v_call: TRBV28
cdr3_nt: TGTGCCAGCAGTTTAGGCAGCTATGGCTACACCTTC
cdr3_aa: CASSLGSYGYTF

j_call: TRBJ2-2
d_call: NA
clone_size: NA
v_call: TRBV13
cdr3_nt: TGTGCCAGCAGCTTAAAGGCTACGGGCGGGGAGCTGTTTTTT
cdr3_aa: CASSLKATGGELFF

j_call: TRBJ2-1
d_call: NA
clone_size: once
v_call: TRBV19
cdr3_nt: TGTGCCAGTAGTATCAACGTAAGAGTCTCCTACTACAATGAGCAGTTCTTC
cdr3_aa: CASSINVRVSYYNEQFF

j_call: TRBJ2-5
d_call: NA
clone_size: NA
v_call: TRBV9
cdr3_nt: TGTGCCAGCAGCGTAGTGGGACTGCCGATCCAAGAGACCCAGTACTTC
cdr3_aa: CASSVVGLPIQETQYF

j_call: TRBJ1-1
d_call: NA
clone_size: NA
v_call: TRBV27
cdr3_nt: TGTGCCAGCACCCCTCGAGCAAGATTGAACACTGAAGCTTTCTTT
cdr3_aa: CASTPRARLNTEAFF

j_call: TRBJ2-3
d_call: TRBD2
clone_size: once
v_call: TRBV11-3
cdr3_nt: TGTGCCAGCAGCTTGGCGGGGGGCACAGATACGCAGTATTTT
cdr3_aa: CASSLAGGTDTQYF

j_call: TRBJ2-1
d_call: NA
clone_size: NA
v_call: TRBV23-1
cdr3_nt: TGCGCCAGCAGTCAATCTTGTCGGAATGAGCAGTTCTTC
cdr3_aa: CASSQSCRNEQFF

j_call: TRBJ2-7
d_call: TRBD1
clone_size: NA
v_call: TRBV7-2
cdr3_nt: TGTGCCAGCAGCTTAAGGACAGGGGACTACGAGCAGTACTTC
cdr3_aa: CASSLRTGDYEQYF

j_call: TRBJ1-1
d_call: TRBD1
clone_size: NA
v_call: TRBV7-2
cdr3_nt: TGTGCCAGCAGCTTGGACAGGGACACTGAAGCTTTCTTT
cdr3_aa: CASSLDRDTEAFF

j_call: TRBJ1-5
d_call: NA
clone_size: NA
v_call: TRBV23-1
cdr3_nt: TGCGCCAGCAGCGAGACAGCGCGCCACGGGACACAGCCCCAGCATTTT
cdr3_aa: CASSETARHGTQPQHF

j_call: TRBJ2-3
d_call: TRBD2
clone_size: NA
v_call: TRBV7-2
cdr3_nt: TGTGCCAGCAGCCTACGACTAGCGGGGGCCCCCACAGATACGCAGTATTTT
cdr3_aa: CASSLRLAGAPTDTQYF

j_call: TRBJ1-4
d_call: NA
clone_size: NA
v_call: TRBV4-1
cdr3_nt: TGCGCCAGCAGCCAAGGAAGAGAGGGTGAAAAACTGTTTTTT
cdr3_aa: CASSQGREGEKLFF

j_call: TRBJ1-1
d_call: NA
clone_size: NA
v_call: TRBV6-1
cdr3_nt: TGTGCCAGCAGTCCGCGAGGGAACACTGAAGCTTTCTTT
cdr3_aa: CASSPRGNTEAFF

j_call: TRBJ2-7
d_call: NA
clone_size: NA
v_call: TRBV12-1
cdr3_nt: TGTGCCAGCAGCTTTGAAACAGGCTCCTACGAGCAGTACTTC
cdr3_aa: CASSFETGSYEQYF

j_call: TRBJ2-3
d_call: NA
clone_size: NA
v_call: TRBV7-9
cdr3_nt: TGTGCCAGCAGCTTATCATACACAGATACGCAGTATTTT
cdr3_aa: CASSLSYTDTQYF

j_call: TRBJ1-1
d_call: NA
clone_size: NA
v_call: TRBV10-2
cdr3_nt: TGCGCCAGCAGGGACCTCAAATGGGAAGAAGCTTTCTTT
cdr3_aa: CASRDLKWEEAFF

j_call: TRBJ1-4
d_call: TRBD1
clone_size: NA
v_call: TRBV18
cdr3_nt: TGTGCCAGCTCACCGACTACAGGGGGCCTTGGGAATGAAAAACTGTTTTTT
cdr3_aa: CASSPTTGGLGNEKLFF

j_call: TRBJ1-2
d_call: NA
clone_size: NA
v_call: TRBV27
cdr3_nt: TGTGCCAGCAGTCCCGGACTCCTAGCTAACTATGGCTACACCTTC
cdr3_aa: CASSPGLLANYGYTF

j_call: TRBJ2-5
d_call: NA
clone_size: NA
v_call: TRBV5-1
cdr3_nt: TGCGCCAGCAGCTTGGGGGACTCTCAAGAGACCCAGTACTTC
cdr3_aa: CASSLGDSQETQYF

j_call: TRBJ2-3
d_call: NA
clone_size: NA
v_call: TRBV7-8
cdr3_nt: TGTGCCAGCAGCACAGGGTTGGATACGCAGTATTTT
cdr3_aa: CASSTGLDTQYF

j_call: TRBJ1-1
d_call: NA
clone_size: NA
v_call: TRBV19
cdr3_nt: TGTGCCAGTAGTATTGGAGTTAACACTGAAGCTTTCTTT
cdr3_aa: CASSIGVNTEAFF

j_call: TRBJ2-7
d_call: NA
clone_size: NA
v_call: TRBV25-1
cdr3_nt: TGTGCCAGCATAAAATTCCGACAGTCCCTCTCCTACGAGCAGTACTTC
cdr3_aa: CASIKFRQSLSYEQYF

j_call: TRBJ2-5
d_call: NA
clone_size: once
v_call: TRBV18
cdr3_nt: TGTGCCAGCTCACCACAGGGAGAATGGCAAGAGACCCAGTACTTC
cdr3_aa: CASSPQGEWQETQYF

j_call: TRBJ1-2
d_call: TRBD1
clone_size: NA
v_call: TRBV7-2
cdr3_nt: TGTGCCAGCAGCTTACGGGAAACAGGGGCTCTTAACTATGGCTACACCTTC
cdr3_aa: CASSLRETGALNYGYTF

j_call: TRBJ2-4
d_call: NA
clone_size: NA
v_call: TRBV5-4
cdr3_nt: TGTGCCAGCAGCTGGGACCAAGGATGGCGGGGCATTCAGTACTTC
cdr3_aa: CASSWDQGWRGIQYF

j_call: TRBJ2-1
d_call: TRBD1
clone_size: NA
v_call: TRBV28
cdr3_nt: TGTGCCAGCAGTTCCTACAGGGGCCCCAACAATGAGCAGTTCTTC
cdr3_aa: CASSSYRGPNNEQFF

j_call: TRBJ2-3
d_call: TRBD2
clone_size: NA
v_call: TRBV5-8
cdr3_nt: TGTGCCAGCAGCTTGGGAACTAGCGGGACAGATACGCAGTATTTT
cdr3_aa: CASSLGTSGTDTQYF

j_call: TRBJ2-3
d_call: NA
clone_size: NA
v_call: TRBV7-2
cdr3_nt: TGTGCCAGCAGCTTTACGATCACAGATACGCAGTATTTT
cdr3_aa: CASSFTITDTQYF